The clone carrying this T cell receptor beta chain was detected once. Germline values: CDR1 MGHRA, CDR2 YSYEKL. The CDR3 sequence is 14 residues long. The junction had 2 bases not matched to a gene; V was cut back by 4 bases and J by 1 base. The data were taken from a study of shared clonotypes between healthy human individuals. 200 to 250 ng DNA, 30,000 or so T cell genomes, went into each sorted-subset replicate PCR. Libraries were prepared by immunoSEQ multiplex PCR; TCRdb keeps only in-frame clonotypes and omits some of them. The top ten hold around 0.13% of the sample, which has 2 million to 2.5 million clones, almost 96% seen once.

The sequencing input was naive CD4+ T cells sorted from blood. The subset is: CD45RA+ positively selected. This chain uses TRBV4-1 with TRBJ2-5, with TRBD1 matching 8 bases. The origin of this receptor is a man younger than 35 in good health. The chain's CDR3 is CASSPTGAQETQYF. Written as DNA, the CDR3 is TGCGCCAGCAGCCCGACAGGGGCCCAAGAGACCCAGTACTTC.